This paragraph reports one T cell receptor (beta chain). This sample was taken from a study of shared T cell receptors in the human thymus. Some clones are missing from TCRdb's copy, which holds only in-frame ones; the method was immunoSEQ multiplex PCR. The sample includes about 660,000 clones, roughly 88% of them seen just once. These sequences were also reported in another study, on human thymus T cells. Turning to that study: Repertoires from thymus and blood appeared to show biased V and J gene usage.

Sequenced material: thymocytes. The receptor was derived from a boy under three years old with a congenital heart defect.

CDR3 DNA: TGTGCCAGCAGCGAATATCAATTCAAGGGACTACAGCAGACCCAGTACTTC. Translation: CASSEYQFKGLQQTQYF. This sequence joins TRBV5-4 and TRBJ2-5, with 7 bases aligning to TRBD2. Trimming at V came to 4 bases and at J to 6 bases, leaving 18 bases not matched to a gene. The germline V gene has CDR1 SGHNT and CDR2 YYREEE (reference sequence). The CDR3 sequence is 17 residues long.